This T cell receptor beta chain emerged from a study of blood T cell repertoires in COVID-19. About the research overall: Acute and convalescent COVID-19 samples came from the United States, Italy and Spain. Nucleic acid was either cDNA or gDNA, and it came from T cells, B-cell-depleted T cells, or PBMCs.

From germline, CDR1 is LNHDA and CDR2 SQIVND (reference sequence). Trimming pared 6 bases from V and 2 bases from J, leaving 14 bases between. This CDR3 comprises 15 residues. Authors' processing steps: The authors estimated nucleated cell counts from reference gene primer amplification. Repertoires were generated with immunoSEQ multiplex PCR, while TCRdb's copy carries only in-frame clones and drops some. D and trimming were read from the DNA, whereas the V and J calls and clone size are those reported in that table. The data show over 300,000 clones, 88% seen once. Participants were aged about 18 to 89 years from approximately 24 US areas.

Sequencing was done on a sample of PBMCs or T cells enriched from blood (not recorded which). The sequence derives from a woman in her 30s with acute COVID-19. This chain links TRBV19 with TRBJ1-5; D uncertain. The CDR3 protein is CASRPPPGRNQPQHF. The DNA of the CDR3 is TGTGCCAGTAGGCCTCCTCCGGGTCGCAATCAGCCCCAGCATTTT.